One and the same sample provided the 22 T cell receptor beta chains below, sequenced in a study of T cell responses to AZD1222 COVID-19 vaccine. Clones were sequenced by immunoSEQ multiplex PCR, and TCRdb holds only the in-frame ones, with some missing. The sample shows approximately 49,000 clones, under 85% of them seen only once. Material: peripheral blood, obtained on day 0 of MenACWY control vaccination. These receptors all stem from an adult in good health.

V and J are TRBV24-1 and TRBJ1-2; D gene unclear. V was pared by 5 bases and J by 2 bases, with 8 bases between. CDR1 and CDR2 from the germline V gene are KGHDR and SFDVKD. This CDR3 region has 13 residues. The CDR3 region has the DNA TGTGCCACCAGTGGGGAGGGAAACTATGGCTACACCTTC. Residues: CATSGEGNYGYTF.

The rearrangement uses TRBV29-1 and TRBJ2-1; the D gene could be TRBD1 or TRBD2 (6 bases each). Germline-derived CDR1 and CDR2 are SQVTM and ANQGSEA. CDR3 length: 12 amino acids. With 8 bases removed from V and 12 bases from J, the gap between germline ends came to 20 bases. The CDR3 here is CSTLGGLGGQFF. In DNA, the CDR3 is TGCAGCACCCTCGGGGGCCTAGGAGGGCAGTTCTTC.

This clone appeared once. The chain joins TRBV5-1 to TRBJ2-2; 16 bases are shared with TRBD2. The CDR3 loop spans 19 amino acids. The germline CDR1 and CDR2 sequences are SGHRS and YFSETQ. V shed 3 bases, J shed 5 bases, and the junction held 10 bases outside the gene matches. CDR3 protein: CASSSAGLAGGPRTGELFF. DNA for the CDR3: TGCGCCAGCAGCTCCGCGGGACTAGCGGGAGGGCCTCGGACCGGGGAGCTGTTTTTT.

The chain recombines TRBV30 with TRBJ2-7; D perhaps matches TRBD1 (6 bases). Germline V gene sequence: CDR1 GTSNPN, CDR2 SVGIG (reference sequence). Trimming removed 2 bases from V and 1 base from J, with 9 bases in between. CDR3 length: 13 residues. The CDR3 spells CAWSNTGSYEQYV. The CDR3 DNA follows: TGTGCCTGGAGTAACACAGGGTCCTACGAGCAGTACGTC.

J is TRBJ2-2 and V is TRBV4-2, with D possibly TRBD1 on 6 matching bases. This CDR3 is 17 amino acids long. The germline gives CDR1 LGHNA, CDR2 YNFKEQ. V was pared by 0 bases and J by 4 bases, with 15 bases between. This CDR3 is CASSQERLGTFTGELFF. The CDR3, as DNA: TGTGCCAGCAGCCAAGAAAGATTAGGGACATTCACCGGGGAGCTGTTTTTT.

V and J are TRBV20-1 and TRBJ2-1; D is unresolved. Trimming removed 5 bases from V and 4 bases from J, with 6 bases in between. This CDR3 is built from 11 residues. Per germline, CDR1 DFQATT and CDR2 SNEGSKA (reference sequence). This chain's CDR3 is CSAPQYNEQFF. CDR3 DNA sequence: TGCAGTGCTCCTCAGTACAATGAGCAGTTCTTC.

The V gene is TRBV6-2 or TRBV6-3, the J gene TRBJ1-1, with D hard to call. V lost 5 bases, J lost 0 bases, and 13 bases lay in between. The CDR3 has 15 residues. Germline CDR1 MNHEY, CDR2 SVGEGT. CDR3 sequence: CASSGWEIMNTEAFF. The CDR3 bases are TGTGCCAGCAGTGGGTGGGAGATTATGAACACTGAAGCTTTCTTT.

This chain connects TRBV14 to TRBJ2-2, with no clear D. The germline V and J ends were trimmed by 2 bases and 6 bases, with 7 bases remaining between them. Per the germline V gene, CDR1 is SGHDN and CDR2 is FVKESK. CDR3 length: 13 residues. In DNA, the CDR3 is TGTGCCAGCAGCCAACGGTCTCCCGGGGAGCTGTTTTTT. This gives the protein CASSQRSPGELFF.

The chain is built from TRBV15 and TRBJ1-1; D gene unclear. Germline loops: CDR1 LNHNV, CDR2 YYDKDF (reference sequence). The CDR3 totals 15 residues. V lost 5 bases and J 2 bases, leaving 15 bases between the germline ends. CDR3: CATSRSRLKNTEAFF. The CDR3 DNA is TGTGCCACCAGCCGATCACGTTTGAAAAACACTGAAGCTTTCTTT. Supplemented by reference TRBV15 and TRBJ1-1, the full variable domain reads DAMVIQNPRYQVTQFGKPVTLSCSQTLNHNVMYWYQQKSSQAPKLLFHYYDKDFNNEADTPDNFQSRRPNTSFCFLDIRSPGLGDTAMYLCATSRSRLKNTEAFFGQGTRLTVV.

This clone was recorded once. This chain uses TRBV2 with TRBJ1-1; unclear D gene. The CDR3 spans 14 residues. The V end lost 0 bases, the J end lost 7 bases, and 12 bases lay between the germline ends. Germline V gives CDR1 SNHLY, CDR2 FYNNEI. In DNA, the CDR3 is TGTGCCAGCAGTGAAGCGCTTCTGTGGAATGAAGCTTTCTTT. Its translation is CASSEALLWNEAFF.

The rearrangement joins TRBV5-4 to TRBJ2-1, with 8 bases aligning to TRBD2. The trim removed 4 bases at V and 6 bases at J, leaving 9 bases unmatched. Germline V gene data show CDR1 as SGHNT and CDR2 as YYREEE (reference sequence). This CDR3 is built from 15 residues. The DNA of the CDR3 is TGTGCCAGCAGCCTCGGGGGGGCTCGAATCAATGAGCAGTTCTTC. It codes for CASSLGGARINEQFF. Looking up the rest from reference TRBV5-4 and TRBJ2-1 gives the full variable domain: ETGVTQSPTHLIKTRGQQVTLRCSSQSGHNTVSWYQQALGQGPQFIFQYYREEENGRGNFPPRFSGLQFPNYSSELNVNALELDDSALYLCASSLGGARINEQFFGPGTRLTVL.

This clone came up a few times. The CDR3 nucleotides read TGTGCCAGCAGTGAACAGGGCCCCTTCAATGAGCAGTTCTTC. It is translated as CASSEQGPFNEQFF. The rearrangement uses TRBV2 and TRBJ2-1, with a tentative D call TRBD1 (5 bases). V was pared by 2 bases and J by 6 bases, with 11 bases between. The V gene's germline CDR1 is SNHLY and CDR2 FYNNEI. The CDR3 is made up of 14 amino acids.

The chain is built from TRBV5-5 and TRBJ2-2; the D is unclear. The germline CDR1 and CDR2 sequences are SGHKS and YYEKEE (reference sequence). Between the trimmed V and J ends, which lost 0 bases and 6 bases, there was a span of 12 bases. The CDR3 covers 15 residues. The CDR3 nucleotides read TGTGCCAGCAGCTTGGCGGCAGGTGAAGCCGGGGAGCTGTTTTTT. Protein: CASSLAAGEAGELFF.

The chain links TRBV30 to TRBJ1-3, with 7 nucleotides matching TRBD1. This CDR3 has 12 residues. Germline-derived CDR1 and CDR2 are GTSNPN and SVGIG (reference sequence). Unmatched junction bases numbered 5, after V lost 4 bases and J lost 8 bases. The CDR3 loop is CAWKTGTDTIYF. In DNA form, the CDR3 reads TGTGCCTGGAAGACAGGGACAGACACCATATATTTT.

This chain joins TRBV15 and TRBJ1-1, with D possibly being TRBD1 (6 bases). V lost 4 bases and J 11 bases, leaving 14 bases between the germline ends. CDR1 is LNHNV and CDR2 is YYDKDF in the germline V gene (reference sequence). The CDR3 has 12 residues. CDR3 amino acids: CATSTRGGEAFF. The CDR3, as DNA: TGTGCCACCAGCACTAGGGGGGGCGAGGCTTTCTTT.

This clone was seen only once. This chain connects TRBV9 to TRBJ1-5; D is unresolved. The germline CDR1 and CDR2 sequences are SGDLS and YYNGEE. The CDR3 extends over 15 amino acids. V lost 1 base and J lost 0, with 8 bases in between. Here the CDR3 reads CASSVTPDSNQPQHF. The CDR3 DNA is TGTGCCAGCAGCGTAACACCTGATAGCAATCAGCCCCAGCATTTT.

The V call is TRBV7-8, the J call TRBJ1-6; D call uncertain. CDR1 and CDR2 from the germline V gene are SGHVS and FQNEAQ. The V gene lost 0 bases and the J gene lost 4 bases, with 7 bases spanning the gap. This CDR3 contains 15 residues. The CDR3 sequence: CASSLALGYNSPLHF. The CDR3 DNA reads TGTGCCAGCAGCTTAGCGTTGGGGTATAATTCACCCCTCCACTTT.

The CDR3: CASSVGGQGYGYTF. The CDR3 DNA reads as TGTGCCAGCAGCGTAGGAGGGCAGGGTTATGGCTACACCTTC. The rearrangement joins TRBV9 to TRBJ1-2, with D perhaps matching TRBD1 (5 bases). CDR3 length: 14 residues. Germline CDR1 SGDLS, CDR2 YYNGEE. V dropped 0 bases and J dropped 5 bases, with 11 bases sitting between them.

This clone was found a few times. The sample has other DNA sequences that encode this CDR3 too. The chain links TRBV10-1 to TRBJ2-3; TRBD2 might be the D (5 bases). The CDR3 consists of 13 residues. The germline gives CDR1 WNHNN, CDR2 SYGVQD (reference sequence). V lost 2 bases and J 3 bases, leaving 6 bases between the germline ends. CDR3 DNA: TGCGCCAGCAGTGAGGGACTGACAGATACGCAGTATTTT. This gives the protein CASSEGLTDTQYF.

The genes are TRBV6-5 and TRBJ1-2; 7 nucleotides agree with TRBD1. V lost 7 bases, J lost 7 bases, and 9 bases stayed unmatched. CDR1 and CDR2 (germline): MNHEY, SVGAGI. The CDR3 is made up of 13 amino acids. The CDR3 region is CASNPGGRVGYTF. DNA for the CDR3: TGTGCCAGCAACCCAGGGGGTCGGGTTGGCTACACCTTC.

The chain joins TRBV2 to TRBJ1-4, with D possibly matching TRBD1 (5 bases). V was shortened by 4 bases and J by 7 bases, with 16 bases between the two germline ends. The germline CDR1 and CDR2 sequences are SNHLY and FYNNEI. This CDR3 is 15 amino acids long. The CDR3 DNA reads TGTGCCAGCAGTGCAATTCGGGGGGTTTCTGAAAAACTGTTTTTT. Protein product: CASSAIRGVSEKLFF.

In this sample, this clone turned up once. V and J are TRBV7-6 and TRBJ1-1; TRBD1 is a possible D gene (5 bases). The CDR3 is 16 residues long. In germline, CDR1 is SGHVS, CDR2 FNYEAQ. The V end was cut by 5 bases, the J end by 1 base, with 17 bases between. DNA of the CDR3: TGTGCCAGCAGCGTTTCGCGCGGACACTCGAACACTGAAGCTTTCTTT. It codes for CASSVSRGHSNTEAFF.